A single sample is the source of the 6 T cell receptor beta chains below, sequenced in a study of T cell repertoires in cytomegalovirus infection. TCRdb ran MiXCR on the reads and lists one entry per CDR3 protein. Of about 300,000 distinct CDR3 sequences listed, over 20% were seen once; the top ten hold around 14%. The material sequenced was PBMCs. Source of these receptors: a human donor in good health (CMV status not recorded). Some clones in this sample may be carry-over from other donors' samples.

The chain is built from TRBV20-1 and TRBJ2-1; 14 bases align to TRBD2. CDR1 and CDR2 (germline): DFQATT, SNEGSKA (reference sequence). The ends lost 3 bases at V and 2 bases at J; junction bases unmatched: 3. This CDR3 contains 16 residues. The CDR3 reads CSASRTSGRTYNEQFF. CDR3 in DNA: TGCAGTGCTAGCCGGACTAGCGGGAGGACCTACAATGAGCAGTTCTTC.

This clonotype was counted between two and nine times. The chain couples TRBV28 to TRBJ1-1, with 8 bases matching TRBD1. Germline V CDR1 and CDR2: MDHEN, SYDVKM. The CDR3 sequence is 14 residues long. V lost 5 bases to trimming and J lost 6 bases; unmatched junction nucleotides: 8. The CDR3, as DNA: TGTGCCAGCAGTCTTGGACAGGGAGTCGCTGAAGCTTTCTTT. This codes for CASSLGQGVAEAFF.

The rearrangement uses TRBV20-1 and TRBJ1-2, with unresolved D. The CDR3 is made up of 13 amino acids. CDR1 and CDR2 from the germline V gene are DFQATT and SNEGSKA (reference sequence). Trimming took off 8 bases at V and 0 bases at J, with 13 bases between the two ends. The CDR3 loop reads CSPRAPANYGYTF. Here the CDR3 DNA reads TGCAGTCCTCGGGCCCCAGCTAACTATGGCTACACCTTC.

This clonotype was found many times. The gene calls are TRBV7-2 and TRBJ2-3; no firm D call. The germline V and J ends were trimmed by 2 bases and 0 bases, with 0 bases remaining between them. CDR3 length: 12 residues. CDR1 and CDR2 (germline): SGHTA, FQGNSA. CDR3 sequence (DNA): TGTGCCAGCAGCTTAAGCACAGATACGCAGTATTTT. Protein product: CASSLSTDTQYF.

The chain combines TRBV28 with TRBJ2-7; no definite D call. Per germline, CDR1 MDHEN and CDR2 SYDVKM. V was pared by 3 bases and J by 0 bases, with 6 bases between. This CDR3 region has 13 residues. The CDR3 bases are TGTGCCAGCAGTTTCGTCAACTCCTACGAGCAGTACTTC. Residues: CASSFVNSYEQYF.

V and J are TRBV7-2 and TRBJ2-5, with TRBD2 matching over 8 bases. Trimming at V came to 1 base and at J to 1 base, leaving 5 bases not matched to a gene. The CDR3 sequence is 16 residues long. Germline CDR1 reads SGHTA; CDR2 reads FQGNSA. The CDR3 coding sequence is TGTGCCAGCAGCTTAGGACGGGGACTAGGCCAAGAGACCCAGTACTTC. Residues: CASSLGRGLGQETQYF.